Below, 25 T cell receptor beta chains from the same sample are listed, as sequenced in a study of blood T cell repertoires in COVID-19. The data were produced by immunoSEQ multiplex PCR, yet TCRdb's version contains in-frame clones alone and is incomplete. Altogether roughly 350,000 clones are present, about nine tenths being singletons, with the ten largest covering just under 7.5%. The material sequenced was peripheral blood. The receptors originated from a woman between 65 and 79 years old with COVID-19, enrolled during active disease.

The genes are TRBV5-6 and TRBJ1-1, with TRBD1 matching over 7 bases. CDR3 length: 15 residues. In germline, CDR1 is SGHDT, CDR2 YYEEEE. The J segment lost 2 bases and the V segment lost 7 bases, leaving 11 bases of the junction unmatched. The CDR3 sequence is CASRRRGQRNTEAFF. DNA for the CDR3: TGTGCCAGCCGGAGGAGGGGGCAGCGCAACACTGAAGCTTTCTTT.

The V and J genes are TRBV24-1 and TRBJ2-5; 8 bases agree with TRBD2. V was clipped by 7 bases and J by 5 bases; unmatched bases: 20. The CDR3 runs to 18 residues. Germline V gene sequence: CDR1 KGHDR, CDR2 SFDVKD. The DNA of the CDR3 is TGTGCCACCAGCCCTGGGTGGCGGGGGGTACCACGTGAGGAGACCCAGTACTTC. It yields the protein CATSPGWRGVPREETQYF.

This chain links TRBV19 with TRBJ2-1; D possibly corresponds to TRBD1 (8 bases). CDR1 and CDR2 (germline): LNHDA, SQIVND (reference sequence). The ends were cut back, 3 bases at V and 9 bases at J, with 12 bases in the middle. CDR3 length: 13 residues. The CDR3 sequence is CASSITGGGEQFF. As DNA, the CDR3 is TGTGCCAGTAGTATTACAGGGGGGGGTGAGCAGTTCTTC.

The J gene is TRBJ1-1, the V gene TRBV3-1 (or the pseudogene TRBV3-2); TRBD1 is a possible D gene (6 bases). Deletions cut 5 bases from V and 5 bases from J, with 18 bases between. Germline loops: CDR1 LGHDT, CDR2 YNNKEL (reference sequence). The CDR3 is 15 residues long. DNA of the CDR3: TGTGCCAGCAGCTCGGCAGGGGAGCGGGGGACTGAAGCTTTCTTT. This sequence encodes CASSSAGERGTEAFF.

The chain recombines TRBV12-3 or TRBV12-4 with TRBJ1-1; 7 bases agree with TRBD1. V shed 6 bases and J 7 bases; nucleotides not matched to a gene: 2. The CDR3 length is 11 residues. CDR3 loop: CASRHRGEAFF. In DNA, the CDR3 is TGTGCCAGCAGGCACAGGGGTGAAGCTTTCTTT.

The chain links TRBV28 to TRBJ1-5, with a weak D call TRBD1 (6 bases). This CDR3 spans 16 amino acids. Per the germline V gene, CDR1 is MDHEN and CDR2 is SYDVKM. Trimming shortened V by 2 bases and J by 3 bases, and 14 bases separated the two germline ends. CDR3 nucleotides: TGTGCCAGCAGTTTACGTACGGACAGTAACAATCAGCCCCAGCATTTT. Translation gives CASSLRTDSNNQPQHF.

This chain links TRBV12-5 with TRBJ1-2; TRBD1 agrees at 10 bases. The germline V gene has CDR1 LGHNT and CDR2 FRNRAP. This CDR3 comprises 17 residues. The trim removed 1 base at V and 5 bases at J, leaving 10 bases unmatched. In DNA, the CDR3 is TGTGCTAGTGGTTTGGACTACCGGGACAGGGGTCGGTATGGCTACACCTTC. Translated, it gives CASGLDYRDRGRYGYTF. Together with reference TRBV12-5 and TRBJ1-2, the CDR3 gives the full variable domain: DARVTQTPRHKVTEMGQEVTMRCQPILGHNTVFWYRQTMMQGLELLAYFRNRAPLDDSGMPKDRFSAEMPDATLATLKIQPSEPRDSAVYFCASGLDYRDRGRYGYTFGSGTRLTVV.

This clone has just a few counts. The chain combines TRBV12-3 or TRBV12-4 with TRBJ1-6; D gene unclear. Trimming pared 6 bases from V and 7 bases from J, leaving 10 bases between. The CDR3 has 13 amino acids. CDR3 sequence (DNA): TGTGCCAGCAGCACCTCCCGGAATTCACCCCTCCACTTT. Translated: CASSTSRNSPLHF.

This chain joins TRBV2 and TRBJ1-1; the D gene is possibly TRBD1 (5 bases). Germline V gives CDR1 SNHLY, CDR2 FYNNEI. V was pared by 7 bases and J by 1 base, with 10 bases between. The CDR3 loop spans 13 amino acids. CDR3 protein: CASNPDTNTEAFF. The CDR3 bases are TGTGCCAGCAATCCGGACACGAACACTGAAGCTTTCTTT.

The chain combines TRBV21-1 with TRBJ1-1; TRBD1, the D gene given by the table, was not confirmed from the DNA. TRBV21-1 is a listed pseudogene. The CDR3 has 14 amino acids. The CDR3 reads CASSLRTGDTEAFF. CDR3 coding DNA: TGTGCCAGCAGCCTACGGACAGGGGACACTGAAGCTTTCTTT.

V usage is TRBV6-2 or TRBV6-3 and J usage is TRBJ1-5; 9 nucleotides agree with TRBD1. The V segment lost 5 bases and the J segment 3 bases; nucleotides outside the gene matches: 8. Germline assignment: CDR1 MNHEY and CDR2 SVGEGT. The CDR3 consists of 16 residues. The CDR3 bases are TGTGCCAGCAGTCGAGCGGGACAGGGTAACAATCAGCCCCAGCATTTT. Translation gives CASSRAGQGNNQPQHF.

The chain recombines TRBV7-9 with TRBJ1-2; D remains ambiguous. The CDR3 is 15 residues long. Trimming stripped 2 bases from V and 6 bases from J, with 16 bases between. CDR1 SEHNR and CDR2 FQNEAQ come from the germline V gene (reference sequence). In DNA form, the CDR3 reads TGTGCCAGCAGCTTACAACGGGGAGGGTACAATGGCTACACCTTC. Translation gives CASSLQRGGYNGYTF. The full variable domain, completed using reference TRBV7-9 and TRBJ1-2, is DTGVSQNPRHKITKRGQNVTFRCDPISEHNRLYWYRQTLGQGPEFLTYFQNEAQLEKSRLLSDRFSAERPKGSFSTLEIQRTEQGDSAMYLCASSLQRGGYNGYTFGSGTRLTVV.

The V and J genes are TRBV5-1 and TRBJ1-1; a possible D gene is TRBD1 (6 bases). Per germline, CDR1 SGHRS and CDR2 YFSETQ. V lost 0 bases and J 1 base, leaving 10 bases between the germline ends. The CDR3 loop spans 15 amino acids. DNA of the CDR3: TGCGCCAGCAGCTTGGCCGGGACATCGAACACTGAAGCTTTCTTT. Translated: CASSLAGTSNTEAFF.

The chain joins TRBV28 to TRBJ2-3, with D perhaps TRBD2 (6 bases). V lost 6 bases to trimming and J lost 2 bases, with 15 bases between them. The CDR3 is 15 amino acids. Germline CDR1 and CDR2: MDHEN and SYDVKM. CDR3 sequence (DNA): TGTGCCAGCAGCCAGGACGGAGGGATCACAGATACGCAGTATTTT. Protein: CASSQDGGITDTQYF.

The rearrangement joins TRBV6-5 to TRBJ2-7; TRBD1 might be the D (5 bases). Germline V lookup: CDR1 MNHEY, CDR2 SVGAGI. The CDR3 extends over 13 amino acids. The V gene lost 8 bases and the J gene lost 4 bases, with 15 bases spanning the gap. CDR3 DNA: TGTGCCAGCCAAGGTCCTACAGGTTACGAGCAGTACTTC. This gives the protein CASQGPTGYEQYF.

This clone has a single count. This chain joins TRBV3-1 (or the pseudogene TRBV3-2) and TRBJ1-2, with TRBD1 identical over 10 bases. This CDR3 is 16 amino acids long. With V trimmed by 4 bases and J by 5 bases, 10 bases remained unmatched. Germline CDR1 LGHDT, CDR2 YNNKEL (reference sequence). CDR3 loop: CASSPQGRDRGYGYTF. CDR3 nucleotides: TGTGCCAGCAGCCCTCAAGGGAGGGACAGGGGATATGGCTACACCTTC.

The rearrangement uses TRBV3-1 (or the pseudogene TRBV3-2) and TRBJ2-7; D remains ambiguous. V was cut by 1 base and J by 6 bases, with 13 bases left in between. Germline CDR1 is LGHDT and CDR2 is YNNKEL (reference sequence). The CDR3 has 14 amino acids. The CDR3 here is CASSQGPSVGEQYF. The CDR3 nucleotides read TGTGCCAGCAGCCAAGGCCCCAGCGTTGGCGAGCAGTACTTC.

This chain links TRBV2 with TRBJ2-5; TRBD2 matches 7 bases. CDR1 is SNHLY and CDR2 is FYNNEI in the germline V gene. V dropped 6 bases and J dropped 1; count of bases not matched to a gene: 2. The CDR3 has 13 residues. CDR3 protein: CASRSGGQETQYF. DNA for the CDR3: TGTGCCAGCAGATCGGGGGGCCAAGAGACCCAGTACTTC.

The rearrangement links TRBV30 to TRBJ2-5; TRBD1 matches 11 bases. The CDR3 runs to 17 residues. V shed 0 bases, J shed 4 bases, and the junction held 10 bases outside the gene matches. Germline CDR1 and CDR2: GTSNPN and SVGIG (reference sequence). Here the CDR3 DNA reads TGTGCCTGGAGTGTACGTTCCGGGACAGGGGGTCGAGAGACCCAGTACTTC. As protein: CAWSVRSGTGGRETQYF.

The V and J genes are TRBV10-3 and TRBJ2-7, with TRBD2 matching over 7 bases. Germline-derived CDR1 and CDR2 are ENHRY and SYGVKD. The CDR3 sequence is 13 residues long. Losses at the gene ends were 4 bases for V and 3 bases for J; bases not matched to a gene: 3. In DNA, the CDR3 is TGTGCCATCAGTGGCGGGGGAGACTACGAGCAGTACTTC. Translating it yields CAISGGGDYEQYF.

V and J are TRBV2 and TRBJ2-4; 7 nucleotides match TRBD1. This CDR3 spans 17 amino acids. V shed 3 bases, J shed 0 bases, and the junction held 8 bases outside the gene matches. The germline V gene has CDR1 SNHLY and CDR2 FYNNEI. The CDR3 region is CASSEGMRGLAKNIQYF. The CDR3 coding sequence is TGTGCCAGCAGTGAGGGGATGAGGGGGCTAGCCAAAAACATTCAGTACTTC.

DNA for the CDR3: TGTGCCAGCAGCCAAGATTACGAGTTAGGGGCTTATGGCTACACCTTC. It encodes CASSQDYELGAYGYTF. This rearrangement joins TRBV3-1 (or the pseudogene TRBV3-2) to TRBJ1-2; the D gene is possibly TRBD1 (5 bases). The V end lost 0 bases, the J end lost 5 bases, and 16 bases lay between the germline ends. The CDR3 has 16 amino acids. CDR1 and CDR2 (germline): LGHDT, YNNKEL (reference sequence).

DNA for the CDR3: TGTGCCAGCAGCCCCCGCGTGGTAGATTACTATGGCTACACCTTC. The encoded protein is CASSPRVVDYYGYTF. The V call is TRBV7-8, the J call TRBJ1-2; D call uncertain. CDR3 size: 15 residues. V gave up 5 bases and J gave up 3 bases, with 16 bases separating them. Germline CDR1 is SGHVS and CDR2 is FQNEAQ.

The chain recombines TRBV7-8 with TRBJ1-2; 7 bases map to TRBD1. Germline CDR1 SGHVS, CDR2 FQNEAQ. CDR3 length: 15 residues. V lost 2 bases and J lost 3; bases outside the gene matches: 6. The CDR3 region has the DNA TGTGCCAGCAGCTTAAGCCTTACAGGGGACTATGGCTACACCTTC. Translated: CASSLSLTGDYGYTF.

The CDR3 coding sequence is TGTGCAAGTCGCGGGGACAGGGCCCGCAATCAGCCCCAGCATTTT. Translation: CASRGDRARNQPQHF. This sequence joins TRBV12-2 and TRBJ1-5; TRBD1, as called in the table, went unchecked against the DNA. TRBV12-2 is a recognized pseudogene. There are 15 residues in the CDR3.